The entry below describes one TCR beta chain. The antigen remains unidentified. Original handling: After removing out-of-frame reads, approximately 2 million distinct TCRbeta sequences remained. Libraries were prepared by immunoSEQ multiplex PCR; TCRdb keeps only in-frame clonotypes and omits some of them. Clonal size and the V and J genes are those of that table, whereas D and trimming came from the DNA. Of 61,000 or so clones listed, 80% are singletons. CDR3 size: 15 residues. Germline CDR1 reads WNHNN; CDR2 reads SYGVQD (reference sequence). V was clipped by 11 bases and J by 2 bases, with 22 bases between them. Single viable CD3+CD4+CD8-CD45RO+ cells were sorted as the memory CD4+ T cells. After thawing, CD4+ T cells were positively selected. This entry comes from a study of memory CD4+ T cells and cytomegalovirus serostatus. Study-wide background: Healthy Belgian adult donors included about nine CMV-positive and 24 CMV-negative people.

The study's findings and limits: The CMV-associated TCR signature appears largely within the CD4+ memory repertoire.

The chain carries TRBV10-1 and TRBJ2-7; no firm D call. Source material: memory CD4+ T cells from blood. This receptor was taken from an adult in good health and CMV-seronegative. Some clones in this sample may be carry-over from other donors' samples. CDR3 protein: CAGPLWSTITYEQYF. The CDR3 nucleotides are TGCGCCGGGCCCCTCTGGTCTACCATTACCTACGAGCAGTACTTC.